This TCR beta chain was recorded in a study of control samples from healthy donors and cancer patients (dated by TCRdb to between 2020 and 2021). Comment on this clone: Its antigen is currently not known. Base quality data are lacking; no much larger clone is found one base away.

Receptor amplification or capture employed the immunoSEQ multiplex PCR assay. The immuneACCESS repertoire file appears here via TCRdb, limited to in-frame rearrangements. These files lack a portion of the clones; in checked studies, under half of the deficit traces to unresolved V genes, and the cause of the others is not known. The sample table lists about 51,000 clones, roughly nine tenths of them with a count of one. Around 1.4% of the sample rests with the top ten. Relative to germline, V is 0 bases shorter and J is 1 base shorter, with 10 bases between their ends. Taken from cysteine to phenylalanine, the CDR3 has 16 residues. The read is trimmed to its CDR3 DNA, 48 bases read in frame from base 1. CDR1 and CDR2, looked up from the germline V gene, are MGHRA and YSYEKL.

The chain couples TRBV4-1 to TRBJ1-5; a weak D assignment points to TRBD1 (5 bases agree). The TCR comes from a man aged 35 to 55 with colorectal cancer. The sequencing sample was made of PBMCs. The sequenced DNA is TGCGCCAGCAGCCAAGATCAGAGGGGAAGCAATCAGCCCCAGCATTTT. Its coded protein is CASSQDQRGSNQPQHF.